This T cell receptor (beta chain) came from a study of metastatic and nonmetastatic thyroid tumors. On the study more broadly: Comparison of repertoires was carried out across blood and tumor or nodule tissue from malignant and benign thyroid patients. Study results and limitations: Benign nodules were reported to have significantly lower TCR beta diversity than malignant thyroid tumors, in blood and tumor.

The sample holds a few counts of this clone. Its antigen is still unknown. Patients had received no treatment of any kind before thyroid surgery. This CDR3 is built from 14 residues. In germline, CDR1 is MNHEY, CDR2 SVGEGT. V was shortened by 7 bases and J by 5 bases, with 18 bases between the two germline ends. In the original processing: What underpinned the distant-metastasis classifier for papillary thyroid cancer was the set of CDR3 differences across clinicopathological groups. From the PCR reads, TCRdb re-called clones with MiXCR. The V and J calls were determined by TCRdb, not by the authors. The sample holds about 41,000 clones, less than 25% seen once.

Sequencing input: tumor tissue. The chain has TRBV6-2 or TRBV6-3 and TRBJ2-7, with D perhaps matching TRBD2 (7 bases). The receptor comes from a female donor with papillary thyroid cancer or a benign thyroid nodule (not recorded which). Some clones in this sample may be carry-over from other donors' samples. CDR3 sequence reads: CASNPWGGLNEQYF. In DNA, the CDR3 is TGTGCCAGCAATCCTTGGGGGGGCTTGAACGAGCAGTACTTC.